Below, one TCR beta chain is given with its context. Original processing notes: Amplifying reference gene primers gave estimates of nucleated cell counts. Clones were sequenced by immunoSEQ multiplex PCR, and TCRdb holds only the in-frame ones, with some missing. That table gives V, J and clone size, and the DNA gave D and trimming. The profile shows fewer than 80,000 clones, 87% of them singletons. The V gene's germline CDR1 is SNHLY and CDR2 FYNNEI. The CDR3 is made up of 15 amino acids. V shed 1 base and J 9 bases; nucleotides not matched to a gene: 4. The data belong to a study of blood T cell repertoires in COVID-19. Study in general: The origin of the acute and convalescent COVID-19 samples was the United States, Italy and Spain. Sources were T cells, B-cell-depleted T cells, or PBMCs; the material itself was cDNA or gDNA.

Material: peripheral blood. This chain uses TRBV2 with TRBJ1-4; 11 bases fit TRBD1. This clonotype was obtained from a man aged 25 to 40 with acute or convalescent COVID-19. The CDR3 loop is CASSEERDRGKKLFF. In DNA form, the CDR3 reads TGTGCCAGCAGTGAAGAAAGGGACAGGGGGAAAAAACTGTTTTTT.